The next 17 T cell receptor beta chains were all read from a single sample in a study of OX40 agonist ivuxolimab in advanced cancers. Sequenced by immunoSEQ multiplex PCR; TCRdb stores in-frame clones only, minus some. The data contain 75,000 to 100,000 clones, 90% of them singletons. The specimen comprised CD4+ or CD8+ T cells sorted from blood, sampled in a trial of the OX40 agonist ivuxolimab. All receptors come from an adult with an advanced solid tumor such as melanoma, head and neck, liver or kidney cancer.

V gene TRBV4-2 combines with J gene TRBJ1-4; 11 bases map to TRBD1. The germline V gene encodes CDR1 LGHNA and CDR2 YNFKEQ. The CDR3 is 14 amino acids. The trim removed 0 bases at V and 10 bases at J, leaving 1 base unmatched. The chain's CDR3 is CASSQEGQGGKLFF. DNA for the CDR3: TGTGCCAGCAGCCAAGAGGGACAGGGGGGAAAACTGTTTTTT.

This chain joins TRBV5-4 and TRBJ2-2; 11 bases are shared with TRBD2. The CDR3 covers 19 residues. V lost 3 bases to trimming and J lost 0 bases; unmatched junction nucleotides: 10. Germline CDR1 reads SGHNT; CDR2 reads YYREEE (reference sequence). The CDR3: CASSSGVSSGRANTGELFF. CDR3 nucleotide sequence: TGTGCCAGCAGCTCTGGCGTTAGTAGCGGGAGGGCGAACACCGGGGAGCTGTTTTTT.

This clone is a singleton in its sample. The chain combines TRBV7-6 with TRBJ2-1, with D perhaps TRBD1 (6 bases). Per the germline V gene, CDR1 is SGHVS and CDR2 is FNYEAQ. The V end was cut by 5 bases, the J end by 7 bases, with 18 bases between. The CDR3 totals 15 residues. As DNA, the CDR3 is TGTGCCAGCAGCCCCAACAGGGAGAGGGGTAATGAGCAGTTCTTC. This sequence encodes CASSPNRERGNEQFF.

The V and J genes are TRBV10-3 and TRBJ1-3; D not certain. Germline V lookup: CDR1 ENHRY, CDR2 SYGVKD. The ends were cut back, 10 bases at V and 0 bases at J, with 13 bases in the middle. This CDR3 region has 14 residues. In DNA form, the CDR3 reads TGTGCCAGCCACGATGGTTTCTCTGGAAACACCATATATTTT. Amino acid sequence: CASHDGFSGNTIYF.

In this sample, this clone turned up once. V usage is TRBV5-1 and J usage is TRBJ2-5; 8 nucleotides align to TRBD2. CDR1 is SGHRS, CDR2 YFSETQ, per germline. V was clipped by 4 bases and J by 3 bases; unmatched bases: 11. This CDR3 contains 16 residues. The DNA for the CDR3 is TGCGCCAGCAGCCCCTCCCCCGGGACTAGAGAAGAGACCCAGTACTTC. Its translation: CASSPSPGTREETQYF.

The chain combines TRBV6-1 with TRBJ2-7; D is perhaps TRBD1 (7 bases). The V end lost 7 bases, the J end lost 3 bases, and 16 bases lay between the germline ends. Germline V CDR1 and CDR2: MNHNS, SASEGT. The CDR3 sequence is 14 residues long. The CDR3 here is CASKRQGGVYEQYF. The CDR3 bases are TGTGCCAGCAAGCGGCAGGGGGGTGTCTACGAGCAGTACTTC.

J is TRBJ2-7 and V is TRBV21-1; no check of the table's D call, TRBD2, against the DNA was made. TRBV21-1 is labeled a pseudogene. CDR3 size: 17 residues. CDR3 in amino acids: CASTLKGTSGGLEEQYF. The CDR3, as DNA: TGTGCCAGCACCCTTAAGGGAACTAGCGGGGGCCTGGAGGAGCAGTACTTC.

The chain recombines TRBV6-6 with TRBJ1-1; D is perhaps TRBD1 (5 bases). This CDR3 contains 14 residues. V dropped 6 bases and J dropped 0 bases, with 11 bases sitting between them. Germline CDR1 reads MNHNY; CDR2 reads SVGAGI (reference sequence). CDR3 amino acids: CASSQGRMNTEAFF. The CDR3 region has the DNA TGTGCCAGCAGCCAGGGACGGATGAACACTGAAGCTTTCTTT.

The chain carries TRBV28 and TRBJ2-1, with D hard to call. CDR3 length: 15 residues. V lost 5 bases and J 0 bases, leaving 11 bases between the germline ends. From germline, CDR1 is MDHEN and CDR2 SYDVKM. The CDR3 DNA is TGTGCCAGCAGTCTAATCGTAATCTCCTACAATGAGCAGTTCTTC. It is translated as CASSLIVISYNEQFF.

This clone has a single count. This sample includes further DNA sequences coding for the same CDR3. The chain has TRBV7-2 and TRBJ2-1; 11 nucleotides line up with TRBD1. The CDR3 is 15 residues long. Germline V lookup: CDR1 SGHTA, CDR2 FQGNSA. V dropped 3 bases and J dropped 8; count of bases not matched to a gene: 6. CDR3 sequence reads: CASSFGTGGFYEQFF. The CDR3 nucleotides are TGTGCCAGCAGCTTTGGGACAGGGGGTTTCTATGAGCAGTTCTTC.

This chain uses TRBV5-6 with TRBJ2-7; D is tentatively TRBD1 or TRBD2 (5 bases each). Germline V lookup: CDR1 SGHDT, CDR2 YYEEEE. V was clipped by 2 bases and J by 5 bases, with 17 bases between them. The CDR3 contains 15 residues. Here the CDR3 DNA reads TGTGCCAGCAGCTTCAGGTCAGGGAGAATCCACGAGCAGTACTTC. Amino acids: CASSFRSGRIHEQYF.

This rearrangement joins TRBV11-3 to TRBJ1-2; D perhaps matches TRBD1 (6 bases). The length of the CDR3 is 16 residues. Trimming stripped 1 base from V and 3 bases from J, with 15 bases between. CDR1 and CDR2 from the germline V gene are SGHNT and YENEEA. Here the CDR3 reads CASSLGLLGADYGYTF. CDR3 in DNA: TGTGCCAGCAGCTTAGGTCTGCTGGGGGCGGACTATGGCTACACCTTC. The whole variable domain, remainder taken from reference TRBV11-3 and TRBJ1-2, is EAGVVQSPRYKIIEKKQPVAFWCNPISGHNTLYWYLQNLGQGPELLIRYENEEAVDDSQLPKDRFSAERLKGVDSTLKIQPAELGDSAVYLCASSLGLLGADYGYTFGSGTRLTVV.

V gene TRBV4-2 combines with J gene TRBJ1-5; D not certain. This CDR3 has 13 residues. The germline V gene has CDR1 LGHNA and CDR2 YNFKEQ. Trimming cost V 4 bases and J 7 bases, with 11 bases left between them. The CDR3 DNA reads TGTGCCAGCAGCCCACGGGAGTTGCAGCCCCAGCATTTT. Protein sequence: CASSPRELQPQHF.

This chain joins TRBV4-2 and TRBJ1-1; 10 bases agree with TRBD1. J gave up 7 bases and V 5 bases, and 7 bases lay outside the gene matches. Germline V gene data show CDR1 as LGHNA and CDR2 as YNFKEQ. The CDR3 consists of 14 residues. The CDR3 loop is CASSSTGGGIEAFF. The DNA of the CDR3 is TGTGCCAGCAGCTCGACAGGGGGCGGCATTGAAGCTTTCTTT.

This chain joins TRBV5-1 and TRBJ2-7; no clear D gene. The germline CDR1 and CDR2 sequences are SGHRS and YFSETQ. V lost 3 bases, J lost 3 bases, and 16 bases lay in between. The CDR3 has 15 residues. CDR3: CASSSLSRAGYEQYF. The CDR3 DNA follows: TGCGCCAGCAGCTCCCTGAGTAGGGCCGGCTACGAGCAGTACTTC.

J is TRBJ2-5 and V is TRBV2; either TRBD1 or TRBD2 may supply D (5 bases each). The end of the DNA fits TRBJ2-7 better, so the J call may be wrong. The CDR3 covers 14 residues. Germline lookup yields CDR1 SNHLY and CDR2 FYNNEI. CDR3 residues: CASSVGTAPYEQYF. CDR3 in DNA: TGTGCCAGCAGTGTAGGGACGGCCCCCTACGAGCAGTACTTC.

The chain joins TRBV7-8 to TRBJ1-2, with 10 positions matching TRBD1. The germline V gene encodes CDR1 SGHVS and CDR2 FQNEAQ. The length of the CDR3 is 16 residues. J was trimmed by 5 bases and V by 4 bases; bases with no gene match: 10. For the CDR3, the DNA is TGTGCCAGCAGCTCTTTAGGGGGACAGGGGCGGTATGGCTACACCTTC. Translating it yields CASSSLGGQGRYGYTF.